Listed here are 22 T cell receptor beta chains from one sample, sequenced in a study of blood T cell dynamics during melanoma immunotherapy. Clones were read by immunoSEQ multiplex PCR, and TCRdb kept only the in-frame ones, dropping some. This table has under 3,000 clones, roughly 89% appearing once. Time point here: week 3, after first cycle of checkpoint inhibitor. Sequencing used blood, obtained from a patient treated with checkpoint blockade. Receptor source: a human donor with melanoma.

This chain connects TRBV29-1 to TRBJ1-2, with 7 bases fitting TRBD1. Germline loops: CDR1 SQVTM, CDR2 ANQGSEA. This CDR3 is built from 11 residues. V lost 4 bases to trimming and J lost 8 bases; unmatched junction nucleotides: 4. The CDR3 protein is CSVVGGGGYTF. The CDR3 DNA reads TGCAGCGTTGTAGGGGGCGGGGGCTACACCTTC.

This rearrangement joins TRBV19 to TRBJ2-1; 10 nucleotides agree with TRBD2. The ends lost 1 base at V and 8 bases at J; junction bases unmatched: 8. Germline CDR1 reads LNHDA; CDR2 reads SQIVND (reference sequence). The CDR3 covers 16 residues. This CDR3 is CASSIAASGSIDEQFF. The DNA for the CDR3 is TGTGCCAGTAGTATAGCGGCTAGCGGGAGTATCGATGAGCAGTTCTTC.

This clone is a singleton in its sample. V gene TRBV5-1 combines with J gene TRBJ2-6; 8 bases are shared with TRBD1. This CDR3 has 17 amino acids. With V trimmed by 3 bases and J by 4 bases, 9 bases remained unmatched. Per germline, CDR1 SGHRS and CDR2 YFSETQ. CDR3 nucleotides: TGCGCCAGCAGCTCCGGGACAGGAACTCTGGGGGCCAACGTCCTGACTTTC. Protein: CASSSGTGTLGANVLTF.

The rearrangement joins TRBV11-3 to TRBJ2-7, with unresolved D. Trimming stripped 4 bases from V and 5 bases from J, with 9 bases between. The CDR3 sequence is 12 residues long. CDR1 and CDR2 (germline): SGHNT, YENEEA. This CDR3 is CASSSLGDEQYF. The CDR3 region has the DNA TGTGCCAGCAGCTCCCTCGGCGACGAGCAGTACTTC.

This rearrangement joins TRBV19 to TRBJ2-2; D not certain. The CDR3 is 16 amino acids. Germline V gives CDR1 LNHDA, CDR2 SQIVND (reference sequence). The V end was cut by 7 bases, the J end by 0 bases, with 15 bases between. This CDR3 reads CASIPRGRANTGELFF. As DNA, the CDR3 is TGTGCCAGTATCCCTCGCGGACGGGCGAACACCGGGGAGCTGTTTTTT. The full variable domain, rest sourced from reference TRBV19 and TRBJ2-2, is DGGITQSPKYLFRKEGQNVTLSCEQNLNHDAMYWYRQDPGQGLRLIYYSQIVNDFQKGDIAEGYSVSREKKESFPLTVTSAQKNPTAFYLCASIPRGRANTGELFFGEGSRLTVL.

V usage is TRBV5-1 and J usage is TRBJ2-5; the match to TRBD1 covers 10 bases. CDR1 is SGHRS and CDR2 is YFSETQ in the germline V gene. The CDR3 loop spans 16 amino acids. V gave up 3 bases and J gave up 2 bases; unmatched junction bases: 7. CDR3 amino acids: CASSSGTGVAQETQYF. The CDR3 bases are TGCGCCAGCAGCTCGGGGACAGGGGTAGCTCAAGAGACCCAGTACTTC.

The V and J genes are TRBV30 and TRBJ1-1, with unresolved D. CDR1 and CDR2 from the germline V gene are GTSNPN and SVGIG (reference sequence). The V gene lost 3 bases and the J gene lost 4 bases, with 6 bases spanning the gap. The CDR3 loop spans 11 amino acids. The CDR3 region has the DNA TGTGCCTGGAGCCACAGCACTGAAGCTTTCTTT. Its protein product is CAWSHSTEAFF.

The CDR3 spells CASSMDSYYGYTF. CDR3 DNA: TGTGCCAGTAGTATGGACAGTTACTATGGCTACACCTTC. The rearrangement links TRBV19 to TRBJ1-2, with D possibly matching TRBD1 (6 bases). The germline V gene has CDR1 LNHDA and CDR2 SQIVND (reference sequence). The CDR3 extends over 13 amino acids. V was cut by 3 bases and J by 3 bases, with 8 bases left in between.

The CDR3 sequence is CASSRDRKSTGELFF. The CDR3 DNA is TGTGCCAGCAGTCGGGACAGAAAGAGCACCGGGGAGCTGTTTTTT. The V call is TRBV6-5, the J call TRBJ2-2; 7 bases are a match to TRBD1. J was trimmed by 4 bases and V by 5 bases; bases with no gene match: 7. Germline V gene sequence: CDR1 MNHEY, CDR2 SVGAGI. The length of the CDR3 is 15 residues.

The V gene is TRBV5-4, the J gene TRBJ2-1, with D possibly being TRBD1 or TRBD2 (6 bases each). The CDR3 sequence is 13 residues long. The V and J ends lost 10 bases and 2 bases respectively, with 13 bases between them. In germline, CDR1 is SGHNT, CDR2 YYREEE (reference sequence). The DNA of the CDR3 is TGTGCCCAAGGGGGGAGTGCCTACAATGAGCAGTTCTTC. Amino acid sequence: CAQGGSAYNEQFF.

This clone was seen a few times. This chain joins TRBV7-9 and TRBJ2-3; possible D gene TRBD1, 6 bases. Germline V gene data show CDR1 as SEHNR and CDR2 as FQNEAQ (reference sequence). This CDR3 has 15 amino acids. Trimming removed 2 bases from V and 4 bases from J, with 13 bases in between. DNA for the CDR3: TGTGCCAGCAGCTTAATTATACAGGGACCAGATACGCAGTATTTT. It codes for CASSLIIQGPDTQYF.

CDR3 sequence: CATSAGVDQPQHF. In DNA, the CDR3 is TGTGCCACCAGCGCAGGTGTGGATCAGCCCCAGCATTTT. This chain uses TRBV15 with TRBJ1-5; D call uncertain. Germline assignment: CDR1 LNHNV and CDR2 YYDKDF (reference sequence). The CDR3 is 13 amino acids. Between the trimmed V and J ends, which lost 5 bases and 5 bases, there was a span of 10 bases.

The chain couples TRBV7-9 to TRBJ1-6; maybe TRBD1 (6 bases). Trimming stripped 3 bases from V and 9 bases from J, with 12 bases between. The CDR3 contains 14 residues. Germline V gene lookup returns CDR1 SEHNR and CDR2 FQNEAQ (reference sequence). DNA for the CDR3: TGTGCCAGCAGCTTGACAGGTGGGGTTTCACCCCTCCACTTT. Its protein product is CASSLTGGVSPLHF.

The chain has TRBV18 and TRBJ2-7, with 7 positions matching TRBD1. With V trimmed by 1 base and J by 2 bases, 8 bases remained unmatched. The CDR3 spans 16 residues. Germline loops: CDR1 KGHSH, CDR2 LQKENI. CDR3 in amino acids: CASSPLTGTVTYEQYF. In DNA form, the CDR3 reads TGTGCCAGCTCACCACTGACCGGGACAGTCACCTACGAGCAGTACTTC.

J is TRBJ1-1 and V is TRBV18; no reliable D call. CDR1 and CDR2 from the germline V gene are KGHSH and LQKENI. CDR3 length: 14 amino acids. V lost 3 bases to trimming and J lost 0 bases, with 8 bases between them. The CDR3 DNA sequence: TGTGCCAGCTCACCCGGACTGTTGAACACTGAAGCTTTCTTT. Residues: CASSPGLLNTEAFF.

This sequence joins TRBV5-1 and TRBJ2-7; maybe TRBD2 (6 bases). Trimming stripped 4 bases from V and 6 bases from J, with 14 bases between. Germline V gene sequence: CDR1 SGHRS, CDR2 YFSETQ. The CDR3 has 13 residues. CDR3 in DNA: TGCGCCAGCAGCCTTGGAGGGAAGCGCGAGCAGTACTTC. This codes for CASSLGGKREQYF. The variable domain in full, with the rest retrieved from reference TRBV5-1 and TRBJ2-7, is KAGVTQTPRYLIKTRGQQVTLSCSPISGHRSVSWYQQTPGQGLQFLFEYFSETQRNKGNFPGRFSGRQFSNSRSEMNVSTLELGDSALYLCASSLGGKREQYFGPGTRLTVT.

The V call is TRBV4-3, the J call TRBJ2-7; D is possibly TRBD1 (6 bases). The CDR3 is made up of 13 amino acids. The germline V gene has CDR1 LGHNA and CDR2 YSLEER. V lost 3 bases to trimming and J lost 0 bases, with 6 bases between them. DNA for the CDR3: TGCGCCAGCAGCCAGGGACACTCCTACGAGCAGTACTTC. Its protein product is CASSQGHSYEQYF.

The chain employs TRBV28 and TRBJ1-1; D is uncertain. Germline V lookup: CDR1 MDHEN, CDR2 SYDVKM. This CDR3 region has 13 residues. V lost 8 bases and J lost 0, with 10 bases in between. The CDR3 nucleotides read TGTGCCAGCCTAGGAGTAATGAACACTGAAGCTTTCTTT. Protein sequence: CASLGVMNTEAFF. The complete variable domain, with remaining parts taken from reference TRBV28 and TRBJ1-1, reads DVKVTQSSRYLVKRTGEKVFLECVQDMDHENMFWYRQDPGLGLRLIYFSYDVKMKEKGDIPEGYSVSREKKERFSLILESASTNQTSMYLCASLGVMNTEAFFGQGTRLTVV.

The chain combines TRBV11-3 with TRBJ2-2; 8 bases fit TRBD1. The J segment lost 9 bases and the V segment lost 5 bases, leaving 11 bases of the junction unmatched. The V gene's germline CDR1 is SGHNT and CDR2 YENEEA. The CDR3 is 15 amino acids. The CDR3: CASSPRTGTGRELFF. CDR3 sequence (DNA): TGTGCCAGCAGCCCAAGGACAGGGACCGGCCGGGAGCTGTTTTTT.

This chain joins TRBV7-9 and TRBJ2-7, with D maybe TRBD1 (5 bases). V dropped 1 base and J dropped 2 bases, with 15 bases sitting between them. Germline CDR1 is SEHNR and CDR2 is FQNEAQ (reference sequence). The CDR3 has 16 amino acids. CDR3 DNA sequence: TGTGCCAGCAGCTTAGTAGGTCAGGGAAGGGCCTACGAGCAGTACTTC. This codes for CASSLVGQGRAYEQYF.

V and J are TRBV5-1 and TRBJ2-2, with a weak D call TRBD1 (6 bases). Germline V CDR1 and CDR2: SGHRS, YFSETQ. V gave up 0 bases and J gave up 4 bases, with 16 bases separating them. The CDR3 has 17 residues. The CDR3 bases are TGCGCCAGCAGCTTGGCCAGGGGTGTTGTCACCACCGGGGAGCTGTTTTTT. Protein sequence: CASSLARGVVTTGELFF.

This clone was seen a few times. The genes are TRBV5-1 and TRBJ1-2; the match to TRBD1 covers 11 bases. The CDR3 length is 16 residues. CDR1 SGHRS and CDR2 YFSETQ come from the germline V gene. J gave up 8 bases and V 1 base, and 10 bases lay outside the gene matches. CDR3 DNA sequence: TGCGCCAGCAGCTTGCTTCCGGGACAGGGGGGCGGGGGCTACACCTTC. Protein product: CASSLLPGQGGGGYTF.